Below, 24 T cell receptor beta chains from the same sample are listed, as sequenced in a study of monozygotic twins with inflammatory bowel disease. No DNA is given; TCRdb re-called the 5' RACE reads and lists each CDR3 protein once. The table counts approximately 390,000 distinct CDR3 sequences; 2% to 3% lies in the top ten. The sample taken for sequencing was blood. Receptor source: a human donor with ulcerative colitis or Crohn's disease, or a healthy co-twin of an affected twin (not recorded which).

CDR3 loop: CASIGNTYEQYF. This chain joins TRBV28 and TRBJ2-7. The V gene's germline CDR1 is MDHEN and CDR2 SYDVKM. The CDR3 contains 12 residues.

The genes are TRBV5-4 and TRBJ2-2. This CDR3 region has 15 residues. Germline V gene data show CDR1 as SGHNT and CDR2 as YYREEE (reference sequence). The CDR3 loop reads CASRQGSANTGELFF.

CDR3 sequence: CASSGRGGLAGYNEQFF. The chain recombines TRBV19 with TRBJ2-1; TCRdb lists TRBD2, though no DNA is available to test this call. The CDR3 sequence is 17 residues long. CDR1 is LNHDA and CDR2 is SQIVND in the germline V gene (reference sequence).

V and J are TRBV5-1 and TRBJ1-1; TCRdb outputs TRBD1, but without DNA this stays unchecked. The germline V gene has CDR1 SGHRS and CDR2 YFSETQ. CDR3 length: 17 amino acids. The CDR3 sequence is CASTTAGKTGADTEAFF.

The CDR3: CASSLVSTGKGSPLHF. The chain joins TRBV5-1 to TRBJ1-6; TCRdb's D gene call, TRBD1, goes unchecked for lack of DNA. Germline CDR1 is SGHRS and CDR2 is YFSETQ. The CDR3 has 16 residues.

The gene calls are TRBV28 and TRBJ1-5; TCRdb's D gene call, TRBD1, goes unchecked for lack of DNA. This CDR3 spans 13 amino acids. Germline assignment: CDR1 MDHEN and CDR2 SYDVKM. CDR3 sequence: CASSLQGHQPQHF. The full variable domain, its missing parts supplied by reference TRBV28 and TRBJ1-5, is DVKVTQSSRYLVKRTGEKVFLECVQDMDHENMFWYRQDPGLGLRLIYFSYDVKMKEKGDIPEGYSVSREKKERFSLILESASTNQTSMYLCASSLQGHQPQHFGDGTRLSIL.

The CDR3 sequence: CSARPEPGDETQYF. The J gene is TRBJ2-5, the V gene TRBV20-1; checking the TCRdb D call of TRBD1 is not possible without DNA. Germline V gene lookup returns CDR1 DFQATT and CDR2 SNEGSKA (reference sequence). This CDR3 region has 14 residues.

V and J are TRBV5-1 and TRBJ1-1; without DNA, the TCRdb call of TRBD1 cannot be checked. The CDR3 is 14 residues long. In germline, CDR1 is SGHRS, CDR2 YFSETQ. CDR3 region: CASSSRQGDGTAFF.

CDR3 loop: CASSMVTGLGNQPQHF. The chain is built from TRBV19 and TRBJ1-5; the TCRdb D gene call, TRBD1, has no DNA to confirm it. Germline lookup yields CDR1 LNHDA and CDR2 SQIVND (reference sequence). There are 16 residues in the CDR3.

CDR3 protein: CATSRDKGSGRTGNEQFF. J is TRBJ2-1 and V is TRBV15; the TRBD2 assignment by TCRdb is unverifiable without DNA. The CDR3 sequence is 18 residues long. Germline V gene lookup returns CDR1 LNHNV and CDR2 YYDKDF (reference sequence).

V usage is TRBV19 and J usage is TRBJ2-1; the TCRdb call, TRBD1, lacks DNA for checking. Germline-derived CDR1 and CDR2 are LNHDA and SQIVND (reference sequence). The length of the CDR3 is 12 residues. The CDR3 reads CEALGRSNEQFF. Looking up the rest from reference TRBV19 and TRBJ2-1 gives the full variable domain: DGGITQSPKYLFRKEGQNVTLSCEQNLNHDAMYWYRQDPGQGLRLIYYSQIVNDFQKGDIAEGYSVSREKKESFPLTVTSAQKNPTAFYLCEALGRSNEQFFGPGTRLTVL.

The V gene is TRBV27, the J gene TRBJ2-1; as DNA is missing, the TRBD1 call by TCRdb cannot be tested. In germline, CDR1 is MNHEY, CDR2 SMNVEV (reference sequence). CDR3 length: 14 residues. The CDR3: CASSSAGPYNEQFF.

The J gene is TRBJ2-1, the V gene TRBV24-1; the TCRdb call, TRBD2, lacks DNA for checking. The CDR3 has 14 residues. CDR1 is KGHDR and CDR2 is SFDVKD in the germline V gene. The chain's CDR3 is CATSTSGRHNEQFF.

The V and J genes are TRBV19 and TRBJ2-3. CDR3 length: 12 residues. From germline, CDR1 is LNHDA and CDR2 SQIVND (reference sequence). This CDR3 is CASSQQTDTQYF.

The chain joins TRBV5-1 to TRBJ1-4; checking the TCRdb D call of TRBD1 is not possible without DNA. The germline gives CDR1 SGHRS, CDR2 YFSETQ. This CDR3 contains 17 residues. The CDR3: CASSSRGRTTTNEKLFF.

The gene calls are TRBV20-1 and TRBJ2-1; no DNA is available, so the TRBD2 call from TCRdb remains unchecked. Germline V gene sequence: CDR1 DFQATT, CDR2 SNEGSKA (reference sequence). The CDR3 sequence is 12 residues long. The CDR3 loop reads CSALGLNNEQFF.

This rearrangement joins TRBV27 to TRBJ2-7; TCRdb returns TRBD1, unconfirmable since there is no DNA. The CDR3 consists of 15 residues. CDR1 and CDR2 (germline): MNHEY, SMNVEV (reference sequence). The CDR3: CASSPLVSVGYEQYF.

The V call is TRBV18, the J call TRBJ2-5. The germline V gene encodes CDR1 KGHSH and CDR2 LQKENI. The CDR3 consists of 12 residues. The CDR3 is CASSPVVETQYF.

The chain couples TRBV5-1 to TRBJ1-5; TCRdb calls TRBD1, which cannot be checked without DNA. Germline V gene lookup returns CDR1 SGHRS and CDR2 YFSETQ. The CDR3 sequence is 15 residues long. CDR3 in amino acids: CASSLAGQVGQPQHF.

The chain uses TRBV6-6 and TRBJ1-1; the D gene TCRdb calls, TRBD1, cannot be checked with no DNA. The CDR3 is 14 amino acids. CDR1 is MNHNY and CDR2 is SVGAGI in the germline V gene (reference sequence). CDR3 region: CASTEGQGSTEAFF.

The chain combines TRBV5-1 with TRBJ2-7; the TRBD2 assignment by TCRdb is unverifiable without DNA. The CDR3 is made up of 15 amino acids. Germline V lookup: CDR1 SGHRS, CDR2 YFSETQ. CDR3 in amino acids: CASSPGLAGFNEQYF. The full variable domain, rest sourced from reference TRBV5-1 and TRBJ2-7, is KAGVTQTPRYLIKTRGQQVTLSCSPISGHRSVSWYQQTPGQGLQFLFEYFSETQRNKGNFPGRFSGRQFSNSRSEMNVSTLELGDSALYLCASSPGLAGFNEQYFGPGTRLTVT.

The chain links TRBV10-3 to TRBJ2-3; with no DNA, the TCRdb D assignment of TRBD2 cannot be verified. The CDR3 is 14 amino acids. CDR1 ENHRY and CDR2 SYGVKD come from the germline V gene. CDR3 residues: CAIKREESTDTQYF.

The V call is TRBV5-1, the J call TRBJ2-3. CDR1 is SGHRS, CDR2 YFSETQ, per germline. This CDR3 is 14 amino acids long. CDR3 loop: CASSLRASTDTQYF.

This chain's CDR3 is CASSTNRGRDEKLFF. The chain carries TRBV27 and TRBJ1-4; TCRdb's D call, TRBD1, is unchecked because there is no DNA. The CDR3 sequence is 15 residues long. Germline V CDR1 and CDR2: MNHEY, SMNVEV (reference sequence).